This TCR beta chain came from a study of T cells expressing NK-cell markers. Study-wide context: Sorted CD3+CD56-NKG2C+, CD3+CD56+NKG2C- and CD3+CD56+NKG2C+ T cells were the source of the TCR beta repertoires. Study findings and constraints: Once again these clonotypes came out on top in the CD3+CD56-NKG2C+ fraction of a few donors.

Reanalyzing the 5' RACE reads, TCRdb keeps one entry per CDR3 protein, without DNA. This sample's table has around 470,000 distinct CDR3 sequences. A remark on this clonotype: As yet, its antigen is unknown.

The CDR3 sequence is 18 residues long. From germline, CDR1 is SEHNR and CDR2 FQNEAQ (reference sequence). This rearrangement joins TRBV7-9 to TRBJ2-5; the D call from TCRdb, TRBD2, cannot be confirmed without DNA. This TCR was recovered from a woman aged 45-60 years in good health. Sequencing was performed on blood T cells: a sorted CD56 or NKG2C T cell subset, CD4+ or CD8+ T cells, or bulk PBMC T cells (not recorded which). The chain's CDR3 is CASSFFFSSGRERETQYF.